Presented here are 21 T cell receptor beta chains from one specimen sequenced in a study of cytomegalovirus exposure and HLA in healthy donors. Sequencing used immunoSEQ multiplex PCR; TCRdb keeps in-frame clones, though not all of them. The data show 85,000 to 90,000 clones, with around 96% seen just once and 0.78% held by the top ten. Input material: PBMCs. The receptor source for this set is a man aged 18 to 29 in good health and CMV-seronegative.

The CDR3 loop is CASSVAIEQYF. The CDR3 DNA follows: TGTGCCAGCAGTGTTGCGATCGAGCAGTACTTC. V is TRBV25-1 and J is TRBJ2-7; no clear D. With 4 bases removed from V and 6 bases from J, the gap between germline ends came to 7 bases. CDR3 size: 11 residues. Germline lookup yields CDR1 MGHDK and CDR2 SYGVNS.

The chain combines TRBV11-2 with TRBJ2-5; 7 nucleotides align to TRBD1. Germline loops: CDR1 SGHAT, CDR2 FQNNGV. The CDR3 has 15 amino acids. The V gene end was trimmed by 3 bases and the J gene end by 0 bases; junction bases not matched to a gene: 4. Here the CDR3 DNA reads TGTGCCAGCAGCTTGGGGACAGAGTACCAAGAGACCCAGTACTTC. Residues: CASSLGTEYQETQYF.

The sample holds a few counts of this clone. The V gene is TRBV5-4, the J gene TRBJ1-5; no clear D. The CDR3 contains 13 residues. Deletions cut 0 bases from V and 5 bases from J, with 6 bases between. CDR1 and CDR2 (germline): SGHNT, YYREEE (reference sequence). DNA of the CDR3: TGTGCCAGCAGCTTGGGTCAGGATCAGCCCCAGCATTTT. As protein: CASSLGQDQPQHF.

The V and J genes are TRBV11-3 and TRBJ2-1; 8 bases are shared with TRBD1. Germline trimming cut 0 bases from V and 8 bases from J; bases unmatched to any gene: 9. This CDR3 comprises 16 residues. The V gene's germline CDR1 is SGHNT and CDR2 YENEEA. The CDR3 sequence is CASSLEGQVNVDEQFF. CDR3 coding DNA: TGTGCCAGCAGCTTAGAGGGACAGGTGAATGTCGATGAGCAGTTCTTC.

The rearrangement joins TRBV30 to TRBJ1-1; 7 bases map to TRBD1. Germline-derived CDR1 and CDR2 are GTSNPN and SVGIG (reference sequence). The V and J ends lost 5 bases and 2 bases, in that order; junction bases with no gene match: 2. The length of the CDR3 is 12 residues. This CDR3 is CAWGTVNTEAFF. CDR3 nucleotide sequence: TGTGCCTGGGGGACAGTCAACACTGAAGCTTTCTTT.

This chain uses TRBV6-5 with TRBJ2-7; 9 bases agree with TRBD1. Per germline, CDR1 MNHEY and CDR2 SVGAGI. The ends lost 9 bases at V and 7 bases at J; junction bases unmatched: 10. The CDR3 is 13 amino acids. Written as DNA, the CDR3 is TGTGCCAGTACCCGGACAGGGGAAGAGGAGCAGTACTTC. Its protein is CASTRTGEEEQYF.

V usage is TRBV5-6 and J usage is TRBJ2-5; 10 bases align to TRBD2. The CDR3 loop spans 16 amino acids. Germline CDR1 is SGHDT and CDR2 is YYEEEE. The V and J ends lost 7 bases and 3 bases, in that order; junction bases with no gene match: 12. CDR3 nucleotide sequence: TGTGCCAGCTTAATACGCCTAGCGGGAGTGGAAGAGACCCAGTACTTC. Translation: CASLIRLAGVEETQYF.

CDR3: CSVEGLAGLSYEQYF. The CDR3 nucleotides are TGCAGCGTTGAGGGACTAGCGGGACTCTCCTACGAGCAGTACTTC. This chain connects TRBV29-1 to TRBJ2-7, with 13 bases identical to TRBD2. CDR3 size: 15 residues. Per germline, CDR1 SQVTM and CDR2 ANQGSEA. Unmatched junction bases numbered 2, after V lost 3 bases and J lost 0 bases.

The V and J genes are TRBV4-1 and TRBJ1-4; D not resolved. The CDR3 spans 14 residues. Germline CDR1 reads MGHRA; CDR2 reads YSYEKL. Trimming cost V 5 bases and J 8 bases, with 15 bases left between them. CDR3 DNA sequence: TGCGCCAGCAGCTATAGGACTCTTGGCGAAAAACTGTTTTTT. The encoded protein is CASSYRTLGEKLFF.

The chain is built from TRBV11-2 and TRBJ2-1; D remains unclear. Looked up from germline, CDR1 is SGHAT and CDR2 is FQNNGV. CDR3 length: 14 residues. Trimming took 4 bases from V and 9 from J, leaving 16 bases between them. CDR3 in amino acids: CASSSALVLTEQFF. DNA of the CDR3: TGTGCCAGCAGCTCCGCGCTAGTGCTTACTGAGCAGTTCTTC.

The gene calls are TRBV5-1 and TRBJ2-5; 7 bases are shared with TRBD1. The CDR3 runs to 16 residues. V dropped 5 bases and J dropped 2; count of bases not matched to a gene: 12. In germline, CDR1 is SGHRS, CDR2 YFSETQ. The CDR3 region is CASRTPGQRDQETQYF. CDR3 nucleotides: TGCGCCAGCAGGACACCGGGACAGAGAGATCAAGAGACCCAGTACTTC. Together with reference TRBV5-1 and TRBJ2-5, the CDR3 gives the full variable domain: KAGVTQTPRYLIKTRGQQVTLSCSPISGHRSVSWYQQTPGQGLQFLFEYFSETQRNKGNFPGRFSGRQFSNSRSEMNVSTLELGDSALYLCASRTPGQRDQETQYFGPGTRLLVL.

This chain connects TRBV7-6 to TRBJ1-3; tentatively, D is TRBD1 (5 bases). Deletions cut 5 bases from V and 2 bases from J, with 7 bases between. The CDR3 is 13 residues long. Germline CDR1 SGHVS, CDR2 FNYEAQ. The CDR3 bases are TGTGCCAGCAGCCCGGGGGCTGGAAACACCATATATTTT. Amino acid sequence: CASSPGAGNTIYF.

This sequence joins TRBV28 and TRBJ1-2, with D unresolved. V was pared by 9 bases and J by 4 bases, with 18 bases between. The CDR3 spans 14 residues. Germline V gives CDR1 MDHEN, CDR2 SYDVKM. The chain's CDR3 is CASDWAAARYGYTF. CDR3 nucleotides: TGTGCCAGTGACTGGGCAGCGGCTCGCTATGGCTACACCTTC.

This CDR3 is CASSPGLSSYNEQFF. CDR3 DNA sequence: TGTGCCAGCTCTCCGGGACTCAGCTCCTACAATGAGCAGTTCTTC. The rearrangement uses TRBV18 and TRBJ2-1; tentative D call: TRBD2 (6 bases). The CDR3 covers 15 residues. Germline V CDR1 and CDR2: KGHSH, LQKENI. With 6 bases removed from V and 0 bases from J, the gap between germline ends came to 12 bases.

The gene calls are TRBV6-1 and TRBJ1-5, with a weak D call TRBD1 (6 bases). CDR1 is MNHNS, CDR2 SASEGT, per germline. Between the trimmed V and J ends, which lost 6 bases and 0 bases, there was a span of 12 bases. The CDR3 is 15 residues long. This CDR3 is CASSAIQGSNQPQHF. The CDR3 bases are TGTGCCAGCAGCGCGATACAGGGTAGCAATCAGCCCCAGCATTTT.

The rearrangement links TRBV5-6 to TRBJ2-5, with D possibly matching TRBD2 (5 bases). This CDR3 has 16 amino acids. V lost 0 bases and J 2 bases, leaving 14 bases between the germline ends. Per the germline V gene, CDR1 is SGHDT and CDR2 is YYEEEE. The CDR3 coding sequence is TGTGCCAGCAGCTTGGAGAATAGCGCGATACAAGAGACCCAGTACTTC. Its protein product is CASSLENSAIQETQYF.

In the case of this clone: In the same sample, other DNA sequences code for this CDR3. The chain carries TRBV27 and TRBJ2-5, with D perhaps TRBD1 (5 bases). CDR1 and CDR2 from the germline V gene are MNHEY and SMNVEV (reference sequence). This CDR3 spans 15 amino acids. Trimming took off 6 bases at V and 2 bases at J, with 16 bases between the two ends. The CDR3 sequence is CASRSPRGWQETQYF. DNA of the CDR3: TGTGCCAGCAGGTCCCCAAGGGGCTGGCAAGAGACCCAGTACTTC.

The chain couples TRBV6-1 to TRBJ2-7, with TRBD2 matching over 7 bases. Unmatched junction bases numbered 14, after V lost 11 bases and J lost 4 bases. The CDR3 runs 14 residues. The germline V gene has CDR1 MNHNS and CDR2 SASEGT. Here the CDR3 reads CAGKPRAGTYEQYF. CDR3 sequence (DNA): TGTGCCGGTAAACCTCGAGCGGGAACTTACGAGCAGTACTTC.

This clone showed up just once. The CDR3 sequence: CASSLGGRGDGYTF. In DNA form, the CDR3 reads TGTGCCAGCAGCTTGGGTGGCAGGGGAGATGGCTACACCTTC. The chain employs TRBV5-6 and TRBJ1-2; the D gene is possibly TRBD1 (6 bases). CDR1 and CDR2 (germline): SGHDT, YYEEEE. The CDR3 sequence is 14 residues long. V lost 0 bases and J 6 bases, leaving 12 bases between the germline ends.

The chain has TRBV9 and TRBJ2-3, with D tentatively TRBD2 (6 bases). Germline V gene data show CDR1 as SGDLS and CDR2 as YYNGEE. Trimming cost V 0 bases and J 6 bases, with 14 bases left between them. The CDR3 is 15 amino acids. The CDR3 here is CASSVGGLPADTQYF. The CDR3 nucleotides read TGTGCCAGCAGCGTAGGGGGACTTCCTGCGGATACGCAGTATTTT.

This chain joins TRBV19 and TRBJ1-2; 8 bases line up with TRBD1. The length of the CDR3 is 13 residues. V lost 4 bases, J lost 5 bases, and 3 bases stayed unmatched. The V gene's germline CDR1 is LNHDA and CDR2 SQIVND (reference sequence). CDR3 nucleotides: TGTGCCAGTAGTACAAACAGGGGGTATGGCTACACCTTC. Translation gives CASSTNRGYGYTF. Variable domain in full (rest from reference TRBV19 and TRBJ1-2): DGGITQSPKYLFRKEGQNVTLSCEQNLNHDAMYWYRQDPGQGLRLIYYSQIVNDFQKGDIAEGYSVSREKKESFPLTVTSAQKNPTAFYLCASSTNRGYGYTFGSGTRLTVV.